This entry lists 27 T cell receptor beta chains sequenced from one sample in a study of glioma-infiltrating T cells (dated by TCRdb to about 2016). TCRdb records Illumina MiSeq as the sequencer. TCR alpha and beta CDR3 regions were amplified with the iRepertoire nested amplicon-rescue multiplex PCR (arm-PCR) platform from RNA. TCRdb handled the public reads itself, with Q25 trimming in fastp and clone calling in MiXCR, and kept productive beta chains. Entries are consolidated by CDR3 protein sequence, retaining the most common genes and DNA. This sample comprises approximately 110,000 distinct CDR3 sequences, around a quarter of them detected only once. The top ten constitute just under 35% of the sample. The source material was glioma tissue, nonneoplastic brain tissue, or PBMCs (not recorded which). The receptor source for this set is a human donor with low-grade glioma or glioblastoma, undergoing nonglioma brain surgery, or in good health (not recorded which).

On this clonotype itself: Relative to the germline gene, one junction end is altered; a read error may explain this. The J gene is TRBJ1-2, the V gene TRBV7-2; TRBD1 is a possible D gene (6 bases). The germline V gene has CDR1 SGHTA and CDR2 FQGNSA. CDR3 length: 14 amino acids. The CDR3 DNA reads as TGTGGCAGCCCGGAAGGGGGGAGGAGCTATGGCTACACCTTC. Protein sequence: CGSPEGGRSYGYTF.

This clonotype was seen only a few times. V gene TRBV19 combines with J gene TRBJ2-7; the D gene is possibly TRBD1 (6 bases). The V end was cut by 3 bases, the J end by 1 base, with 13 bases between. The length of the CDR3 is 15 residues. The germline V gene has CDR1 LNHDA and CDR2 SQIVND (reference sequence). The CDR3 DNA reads TGTGCCAGTAGTATTGGCAGGGGATGGTCCTACGAGCAGTACTTC. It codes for CASSIGRGWSYEQYF.

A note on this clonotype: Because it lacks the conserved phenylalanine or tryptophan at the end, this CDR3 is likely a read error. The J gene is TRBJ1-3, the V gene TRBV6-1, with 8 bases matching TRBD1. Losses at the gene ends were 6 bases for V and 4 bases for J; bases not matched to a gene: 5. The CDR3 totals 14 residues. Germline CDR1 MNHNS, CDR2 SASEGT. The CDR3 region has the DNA TGTGCCAGCAGCCCTGGGACAGGAGGAAACACCATATATTCT. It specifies CASSPGTGGNTIYS.

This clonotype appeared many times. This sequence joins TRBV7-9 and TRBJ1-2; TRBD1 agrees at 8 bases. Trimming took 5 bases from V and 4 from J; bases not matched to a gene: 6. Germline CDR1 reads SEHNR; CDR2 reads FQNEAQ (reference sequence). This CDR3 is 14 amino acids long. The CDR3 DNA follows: TGTGCCAGCAGCCCCCGACAGGGGAGCTATGGCTACACCTTC. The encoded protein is CASSPRQGSYGYTF.

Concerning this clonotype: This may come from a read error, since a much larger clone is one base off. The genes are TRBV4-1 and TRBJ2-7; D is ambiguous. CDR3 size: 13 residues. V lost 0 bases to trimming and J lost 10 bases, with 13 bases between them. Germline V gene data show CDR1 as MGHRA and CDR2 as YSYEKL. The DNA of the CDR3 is TGCGCCAGCAGCCAAGACCTACTTAGGGAACAGTACTTC. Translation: CASSQDLLREQYF.

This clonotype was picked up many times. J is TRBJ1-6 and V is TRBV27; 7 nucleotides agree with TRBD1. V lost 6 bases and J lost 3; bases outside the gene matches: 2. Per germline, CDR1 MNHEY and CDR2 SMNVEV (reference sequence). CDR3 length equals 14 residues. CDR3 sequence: CASRRTGYNSPLHF. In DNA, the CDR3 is TGTGCCAGCAGGAGGACAGGCTATAATTCACCCCTCCACTTT.

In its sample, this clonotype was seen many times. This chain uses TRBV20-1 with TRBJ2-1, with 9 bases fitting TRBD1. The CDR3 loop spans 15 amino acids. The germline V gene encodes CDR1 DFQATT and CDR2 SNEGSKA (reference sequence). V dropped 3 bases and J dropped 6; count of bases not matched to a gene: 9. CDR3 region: CSARGPGQGPNEQFF. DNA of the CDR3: TGCAGTGCTAGGGGCCCGGGACAGGGACCCAATGAGCAGTTCTTC.

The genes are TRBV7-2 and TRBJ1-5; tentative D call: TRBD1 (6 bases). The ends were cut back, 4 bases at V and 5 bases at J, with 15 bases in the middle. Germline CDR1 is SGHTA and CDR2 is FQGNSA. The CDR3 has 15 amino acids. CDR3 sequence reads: CASSSNRASDQPQHF. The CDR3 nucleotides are TGTGCCAGCAGCTCTAACAGGGCTTCCGATCAGCCCCAGCATTTT.

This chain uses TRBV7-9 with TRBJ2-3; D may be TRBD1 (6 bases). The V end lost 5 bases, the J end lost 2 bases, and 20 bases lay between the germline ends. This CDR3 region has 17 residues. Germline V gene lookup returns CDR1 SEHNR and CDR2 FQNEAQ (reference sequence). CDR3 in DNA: TGTGCCAGCAGCCCCGGGTCGACAGGATCCATCACAGATACGCAGTATTTT. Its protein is CASSPGSTGSITDTQYF.

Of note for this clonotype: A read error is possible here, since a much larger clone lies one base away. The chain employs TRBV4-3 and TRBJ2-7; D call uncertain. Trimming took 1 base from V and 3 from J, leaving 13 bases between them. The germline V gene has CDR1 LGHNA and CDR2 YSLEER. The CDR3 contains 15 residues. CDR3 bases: TGCGCCAGCAGCCAAGGGTCTCTGGGGTTCTACGAGCAGTACTTC. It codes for CASSQGSLGFYEQYF.

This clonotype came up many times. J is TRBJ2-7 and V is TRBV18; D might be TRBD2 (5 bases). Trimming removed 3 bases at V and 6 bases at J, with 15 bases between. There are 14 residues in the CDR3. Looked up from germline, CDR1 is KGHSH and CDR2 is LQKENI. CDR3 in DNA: TGTGCCAGCTCACCTGAGACGCGCGGGTCCGAGCAGTACTTC. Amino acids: CASSPETRGSEQYF.

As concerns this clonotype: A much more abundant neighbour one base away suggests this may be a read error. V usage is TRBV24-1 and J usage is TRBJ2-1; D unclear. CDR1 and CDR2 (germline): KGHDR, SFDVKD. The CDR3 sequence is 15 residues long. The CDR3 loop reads CATNDLGRPYNEQFF. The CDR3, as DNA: TGTGCCACCAATGATCTAGGGCGGCCCTACAATGAGCAGTTCTTC.

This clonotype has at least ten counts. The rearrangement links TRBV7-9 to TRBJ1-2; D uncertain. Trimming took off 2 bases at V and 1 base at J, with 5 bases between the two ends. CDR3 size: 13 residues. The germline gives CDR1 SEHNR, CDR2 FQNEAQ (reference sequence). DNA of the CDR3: TGTGCCAGCAGCTTATACAGTAACTATGGCTACACCTTC. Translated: CASSLYSNYGYTF.

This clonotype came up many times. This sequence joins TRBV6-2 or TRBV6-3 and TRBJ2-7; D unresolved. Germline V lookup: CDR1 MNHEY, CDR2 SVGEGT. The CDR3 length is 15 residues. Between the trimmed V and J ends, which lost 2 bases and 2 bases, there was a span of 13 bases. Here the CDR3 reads CASSYGSSITYEQYF. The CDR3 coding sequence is TGTGCCAGCAGTTACGGCAGCTCCATAACCTACGAGCAGTACTTC.

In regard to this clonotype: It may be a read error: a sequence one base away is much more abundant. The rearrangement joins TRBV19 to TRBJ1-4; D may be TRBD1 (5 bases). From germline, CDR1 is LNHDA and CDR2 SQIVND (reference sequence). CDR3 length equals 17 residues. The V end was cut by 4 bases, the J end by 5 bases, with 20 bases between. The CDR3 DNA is TGTGCCAGTAGTAGCTCCCGAGGGGCCGCCTCGAATGAAAAACTGTTTTTT. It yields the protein CASSSSRGAASNEKLFF.

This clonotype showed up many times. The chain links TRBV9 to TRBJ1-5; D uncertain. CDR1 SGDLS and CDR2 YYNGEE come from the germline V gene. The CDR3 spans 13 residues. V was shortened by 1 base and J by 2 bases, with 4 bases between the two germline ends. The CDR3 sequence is CASSVSGNQPQHF. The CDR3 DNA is TGTGCCAGCAGCGTATCAGGCAATCAGCCCCAGCATTTT.

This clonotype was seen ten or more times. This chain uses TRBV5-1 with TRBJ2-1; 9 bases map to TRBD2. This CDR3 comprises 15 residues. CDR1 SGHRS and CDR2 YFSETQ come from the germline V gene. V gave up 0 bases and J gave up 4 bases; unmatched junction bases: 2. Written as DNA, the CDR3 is TGCGCCAGCAGCTTGGATCTAGCGGGATACAATGAGCAGTTCTTC. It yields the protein CASSLDLAGYNEQFF.

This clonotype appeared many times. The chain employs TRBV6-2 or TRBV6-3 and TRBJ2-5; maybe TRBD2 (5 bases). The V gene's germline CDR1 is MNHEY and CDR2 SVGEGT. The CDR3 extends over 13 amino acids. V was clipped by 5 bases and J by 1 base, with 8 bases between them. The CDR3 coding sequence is TGTGCCAGCAGTACCACTAGCCAAGAGACCCAGTACTTC. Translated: CASSTTSQETQYF.

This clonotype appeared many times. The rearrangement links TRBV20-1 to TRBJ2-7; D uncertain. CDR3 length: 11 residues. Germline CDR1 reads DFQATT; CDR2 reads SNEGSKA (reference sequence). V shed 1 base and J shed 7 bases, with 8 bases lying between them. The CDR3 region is CSARALLEQYF. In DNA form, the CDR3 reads TGCAGTGCTAGAGCCCTGTTGGAGCAGTACTTC.

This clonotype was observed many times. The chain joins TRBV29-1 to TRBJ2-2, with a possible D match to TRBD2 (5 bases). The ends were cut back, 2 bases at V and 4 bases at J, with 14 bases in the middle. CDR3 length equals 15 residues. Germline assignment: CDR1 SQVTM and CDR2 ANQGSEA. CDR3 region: CSVEIDGIGTGELFF. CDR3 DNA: TGCAGCGTTGAAATCGACGGGATCGGCACCGGGGAGCTGTTTTTT.

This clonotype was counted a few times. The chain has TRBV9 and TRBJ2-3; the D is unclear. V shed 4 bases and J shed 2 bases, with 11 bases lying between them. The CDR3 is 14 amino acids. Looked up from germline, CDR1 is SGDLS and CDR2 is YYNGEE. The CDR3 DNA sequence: TGTGCCAGCAGCCCGGTCCGTCCCACAGATACGCAGTATTTT. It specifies CASSPVRPTDTQYF. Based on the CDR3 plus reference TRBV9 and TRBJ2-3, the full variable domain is DSGVTQTPKHLITATGQRVTLRCSPRSGDLSVYWYQQSLDQGLQFLIQYYNGEERAKGNILERFSAQQFPDLHSELNLSSLELGDSALYFCASSPVRPTDTQYFGPGTRLTVL.

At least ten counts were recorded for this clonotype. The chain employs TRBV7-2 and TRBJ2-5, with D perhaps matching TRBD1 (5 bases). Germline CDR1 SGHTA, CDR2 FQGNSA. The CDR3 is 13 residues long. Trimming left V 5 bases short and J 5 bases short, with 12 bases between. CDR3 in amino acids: CASSRGAEETQYF. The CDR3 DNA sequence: TGTGCCAGCAGCAGGGGCGCGGAGGAGACCCAGTACTTC. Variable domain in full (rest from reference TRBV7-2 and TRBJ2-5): GAGVSQSPSNKVTEKGKDVELRCDPISGHTALYWYRQSLGQGLEFLIYFQGNSAPDKSGLPSDRFSAERTGGSVSTLTIQRTQQEDSAVYLCASSRGAEETQYFGPGTRLLVL.

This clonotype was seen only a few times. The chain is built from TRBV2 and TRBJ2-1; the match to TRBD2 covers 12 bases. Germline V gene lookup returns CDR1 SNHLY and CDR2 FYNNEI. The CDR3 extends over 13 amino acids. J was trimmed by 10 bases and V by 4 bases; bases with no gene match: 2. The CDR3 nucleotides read TGTGCCAGCAGTGCCGGACTAGCGGGGGAGCAGTTCTTC. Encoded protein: CASSAGLAGEQFF.

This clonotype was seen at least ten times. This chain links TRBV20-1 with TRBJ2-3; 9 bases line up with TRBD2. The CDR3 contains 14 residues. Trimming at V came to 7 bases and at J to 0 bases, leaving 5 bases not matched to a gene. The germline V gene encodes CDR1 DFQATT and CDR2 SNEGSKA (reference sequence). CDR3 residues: CSVKRGVSTDTQYF. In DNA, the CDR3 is TGCAGTGTCAAGCGGGGGGTTAGCACAGATACGCAGTATTTT.

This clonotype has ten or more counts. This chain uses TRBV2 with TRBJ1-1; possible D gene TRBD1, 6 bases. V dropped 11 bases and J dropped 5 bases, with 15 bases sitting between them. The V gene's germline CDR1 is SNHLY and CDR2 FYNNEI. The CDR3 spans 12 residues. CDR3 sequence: CASTGSRTEAFF. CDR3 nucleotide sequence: TGTGCCTCTACAGGGTCGAGGACTGAAGCTTTCTTT.

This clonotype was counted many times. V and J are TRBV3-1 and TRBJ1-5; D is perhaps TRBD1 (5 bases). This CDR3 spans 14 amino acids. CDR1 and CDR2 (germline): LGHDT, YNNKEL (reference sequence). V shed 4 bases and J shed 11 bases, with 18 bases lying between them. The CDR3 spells CASSLYRQPAAQHF. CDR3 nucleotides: TGTGCCAGCAGCCTCTATCGACAGCCCGCAGCCCAGCATTTT.

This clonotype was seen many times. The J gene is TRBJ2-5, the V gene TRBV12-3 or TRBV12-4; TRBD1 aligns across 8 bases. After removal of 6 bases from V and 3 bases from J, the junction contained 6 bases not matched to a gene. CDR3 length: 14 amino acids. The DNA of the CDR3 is TGTGCCAGCAGCTCCCAACAGGGGGAAGAGACCCAGTACTTC. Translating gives CASSSQQGEETQYF.